These 8 T cell receptor beta chains originate from one sample sequenced in a study of CXCR3-negative and CXCR3-positive naive CD8 T cells. The method, 5' RACE with UMI labels, was used to prepare the TRB cDNA libraries. TCRdb reanalyzed the 5' RACE reads and collapses them to one entry per CDR3 protein, without DNA. The sample's table shows around 8,400 distinct CDR3 sequences. Sequencing was done on a sample of naive CXCR3- CD8+ T cells from blood. Described subset: CD45RO-CCR7+CD27+CD95- naive CD8+ T cells lacking CXCR3 (TNR3-). Receptor source: a human donor in good health. Some clones in this sample may be carry-over from other donors' samples.

This chain links TRBV7-9 with TRBJ2-1. Germline assignment: CDR1 SEHNR and CDR2 FQNEAQ (reference sequence). This CDR3 is built from 15 residues. CDR3 loop: CASSLGMVKPHEQFF.

Measured by frequency, this clonotype is medium-sized (0.01 to 0.1%). The chain links TRBV13 to TRBJ2-5; the D call of TRBD1 rests on TCRdb alone, since no DNA is present to check it. Germline V lookup: CDR1 PRHDT, CDR2 FYEKMQ (reference sequence). CDR3 size: 15 residues. The CDR3 sequence: CASSLFPGFQETQYF.

This clonotype counts as medium-sized (0.01 to 0.1%) by frequency. The V and J genes are TRBV29-1 and TRBJ2-1; TCRdb lists TRBD2, though no DNA is available to test this call. Germline V CDR1 and CDR2: SQVTM, ANQGSEA. This CDR3 contains 11 residues. The CDR3 loop is CSVEGDLAQFF.

The V call is TRBV5-6, the J call TRBJ2-1; absent DNA, TCRdb's TRBD2 call cannot be checked. This CDR3 comprises 16 residues. Germline assignment: CDR1 SGHDT and CDR2 YYEEEE. The CDR3 region is CASSLERTSEGDEQFF.

This clonotype registers medium-sized by frequency. This chain links TRBV29-1 with TRBJ2-5; no DNA is available, so the TRBD1 call from TCRdb remains unchecked. From germline, CDR1 is SQVTM and CDR2 ANQGSEA. The CDR3 is 13 residues long. Here the CDR3 reads CSVDRDTQETQYF. The whole variable domain, remainder taken from reference TRBV29-1 and TRBJ2-5, is SAVISQKPSRDICQRGTSLTIQCQVDSQVTMMFWYRQQPGQSLTLIATANQGSEATYESGFVIDKFPISRPNLTFSTLTVSNMSPEDSSIYLCSVDRDTQETQYFGPGTRLLVL.

In terms of frequency, this clonotype is medium-sized. This rearrangement joins TRBV5-6 to TRBJ2-7; the TCRdb call, TRBD2, lacks DNA for checking. This CDR3 comprises 15 residues. Germline-derived CDR1 and CDR2 are SGHDT and YYEEEE. This CDR3 reads CASSPGPMEGYEQYF.

V gene TRBV19 combines with J gene TRBJ2-7; TCRdb's D gene call, TRBD1, goes unchecked for lack of DNA. This CDR3 region has 15 residues. Germline CDR1 LNHDA, CDR2 SQIVND (reference sequence). CDR3 amino acids: CASSIWWGRGNEQYF.

The J gene is TRBJ2-3, the V gene TRBV6-2 or TRBV6-3; as DNA is missing, the TRBD1 call by TCRdb cannot be tested. CDR1 is MNHEY, CDR2 SVGEGT, per germline. The CDR3 extends over 13 amino acids. This chain's CDR3 is CASRGDNTDTQYF.